This entry lists 25 T cell receptor beta chains sequenced from one sample in a study of shared clonotypes between healthy human individuals. Using immunoSEQ multiplex PCR, the repertoire was profiled, and TCRdb retains in-frame clones only, with some absent. In the table there are a few million clones, 85% to 95% of which are singletons. Material: naive CD4+ T cells from PBMCs. The subset was: CD45RA+ positively selected. These receptor sequences come from a man aged 18-30 years in good health. Some clones in this sample may be carry-over from other donors' samples.

The chain combines TRBV28 with TRBJ1-2; D remains ambiguous. The CDR3 is made up of 14 amino acids. Per the germline V gene, CDR1 is MDHEN and CDR2 is SYDVKM. Trimming cost V 7 bases and J 4 bases, with 16 bases left between them. The DNA for the CDR3 is TGTGCCAGCATTCCGCCGGGGTGGGGCTATGGCTACACCTTC. Translation gives CASIPPGWGYGYTF.

The chain uses TRBV15 and TRBJ2-2; D might be TRBD2 (5 bases). Germline-derived CDR1 and CDR2 are LNHNV and YYDKDF (reference sequence). V was pared by 0 bases and J by 1 base, with 9 bases between. This CDR3 has 16 residues. The CDR3 DNA reads as TGTGCCACCAGCAGAGATCGAGGGAAGAACACCGGGGAGCTGTTTTTT. Amino acid sequence: CATSRDRGKNTGELFF.

CDR3 sequence (DNA): TGTGCCAGCAGCCAACAGGGGGCTGGGCAGCCCCAGCATTTT. Protein: CASSQQGAGQPQHF. The rearrangement uses TRBV2 and TRBJ1-5; 9 bases are a match to TRBD1. The V gene end was trimmed by 6 bases and the J gene end by 7 bases; junction bases not matched to a gene: 7. CDR1 is SNHLY and CDR2 is FYNNEI in the germline V gene. The CDR3 has 14 residues.

The J gene is TRBJ2-7, the V gene TRBV28; maybe TRBD1 (6 bases). This CDR3 comprises 13 residues. Per germline, CDR1 MDHEN and CDR2 SYDVKM. Trimming left V 6 bases short and J 3 bases short, with 12 bases between. DNA for the CDR3: TGTGCCAGCAGGCCGGGACACCTCTACGAGCAGTACTTC. Protein sequence: CASRPGHLYEQYF.

The chain joins TRBV30 to TRBJ2-1, with D unresolved. This CDR3 is built from 13 residues. V was cut by 5 bases and J by 2 bases, with 10 bases left in between. Germline assignment: CDR1 GTSNPN and CDR2 SVGIG (reference sequence). The CDR3 is CAWHRRTYNEQFF. CDR3 nucleotide sequence: TGTGCCTGGCATCGGAGAACCTACAATGAGCAGTTCTTC.

The chain couples TRBV5-1 to TRBJ1-1, with D unresolved. Per germline, CDR1 SGHRS and CDR2 YFSETQ. V lost 3 bases, J lost 3 bases, and 9 bases lay in between. This CDR3 has 13 amino acids. CDR3 amino acids: CASSWSADTEAFF. The DNA for the CDR3 is TGCGCCAGCAGCTGGAGCGCTGACACTGAAGCTTTCTTT. Combining the CDR3 with reference TRBV5-1 and TRBJ1-1 gives the whole variable domain KAGVTQTPRYLIKTRGQQVTLSCSPISGHRSVSWYQQTPGQGLQFLFEYFSETQRNKGNFPGRFSGRQFSNSRSEMNVSTLELGDSALYLCASSWSADTEAFFGQGTRLTVV.

A note on this clone: Mismatch with germline at one junction end may stem from a read error. The rearrangement uses TRBV18 and TRBJ2-3; unclear D gene. The CDR3 consists of 13 residues. In germline, CDR1 is KGHSH, CDR2 LQKENI. CDR3 region: CASSPPGSNAQYF. The CDR3 DNA reads TGTGCCAGCTCCCCACCGGGCTCAAATGCGCAGTATTTT. The full variable domain, rest sourced from reference TRBV18 and TRBJ2-3, is NAGVMQNPRHLVRRRGQEARLRCSPMKGHSHVYWYRQLPEEGLKFMVYLQKENIIDESGMPKERFSAEFPKEGPSILRIQQVVRGDSAAYFCASSPPGSNAQYFGPGTRLTVL.

The chain combines TRBV15 with TRBJ2-7; D is tentatively TRBD1 or TRBD2 (5 bases each). Deletions cut 5 bases from V and 6 bases from J, with 14 bases between. CDR3 length equals 13 residues. Germline V CDR1 and CDR2: LNHNV, YYDKDF (reference sequence). The CDR3 reads CATSGPGRIEQYF. The CDR3 coding sequence is TGTGCCACCAGCGGTCCGGGACGGATCGAGCAGTACTTC.

This chain links TRBV19 with TRBJ2-3; weak D call: TRBD1 (6 bases). The germline V and J ends were trimmed by 4 bases and 3 bases, with 17 bases remaining between them. This CDR3 is built from 16 residues. Germline V lookup: CDR1 LNHDA, CDR2 SQIVND (reference sequence). The CDR3 DNA sequence: TGTGCCAGTAGTAGAACAGGGTACGTCTTGACAGATACGCAGTATTTT. It is translated as CASSRTGYVLTDTQYF.

This clone has just a few counts. The genes are TRBV7-8 and TRBJ1-3; D ambiguous. The CDR3 contains 13 residues. Germline lookup yields CDR1 SGHVS and CDR2 FQNEAQ. With 2 bases removed from V and 0 bases from J, the gap between germline ends came to 2 bases. This CDR3 reads CASSLNSGNTIYF. In nucleotides, the CDR3 is TGTGCCAGCAGCTTAAACTCTGGAAACACCATATATTTT.

This rearrangement joins TRBV14 to TRBJ2-3; no clear D. The V gene's germline CDR1 is SGHDN and CDR2 FVKESK. The CDR3 runs to 15 residues. The V end lost 5 bases, the J end lost 1 base, and 13 bases lay between the germline ends. CDR3 in amino acids: CASSSWRWGTDTQYF. The DNA of the CDR3 is TGTGCCAGCAGCAGCTGGCGTTGGGGCACAGATACGCAGTATTTT.

The sample holds one count of this clone. V usage is TRBV28 and J usage is TRBJ1-5; D is unclear. The CDR3 is 14 residues long. V lost 4 bases, J lost 7 bases, and 14 bases lay in between. In germline, CDR1 is MDHEN, CDR2 SYDVKM. The CDR3 DNA follows: TGTGCCAGCAGTTCTCCCGAGTTGGGGCAGCCCCAGCATTTT. It encodes CASSSPELGQPQHF.

The chain has TRBV5-1 and TRBJ1-3; TRBD1 matches 10 bases. Germline V gene lookup returns CDR1 SGHRS and CDR2 YFSETQ. The CDR3 runs 16 residues. J was trimmed by 3 bases and V by 3 bases; bases with no gene match: 6. DNA for the CDR3: TGCGCCAGCAGCTCCGCCGGGACAGGGGTTGGAAACACCATATATTTT. Translated: CASSSAGTGVGNTIYF.

The chain has TRBV5-1 and TRBJ2-1; D gene uncertain. From germline, CDR1 is SGHRS and CDR2 YFSETQ. The CDR3 loop spans 11 amino acids. Trimming stripped 5 bases from V and 4 bases from J, with 4 bases between. The CDR3 DNA reads TGCGCCAGCAGGGAATACAATGAGCAGTTCTTC. It yields the protein CASREYNEQFF.

The V call is TRBV7-9, the J call TRBJ2-7; D unclear. Trimming took 2 bases from V and 6 from J, leaving 8 bases between them. Germline lookup yields CDR1 SEHNR and CDR2 FQNEAQ (reference sequence). The CDR3 totals 12 residues. The CDR3 loop is CASSLLMGEQYF. CDR3 DNA: TGTGCCAGCAGCTTATTGATGGGCGAGCAGTACTTC. Filled out from reference TRBV7-9 and TRBJ2-7, the complete variable domain reads DTGVSQNPRHKITKRGQNVTFRCDPISEHNRLYWYRQTLGQGPEFLTYFQNEAQLEKSRLLSDRFSAERPKGSFSTLEIQRTEQGDSAMYLCASSLLMGEQYFGPGTRLTVT.

The CDR3 protein is CASSGGQATGELFF. The DNA for the CDR3 is TGTGCCAGTAGTGGGGGACAGGCAACCGGGGAGCTGTTTTTT. The V gene is TRBV19, the J gene TRBJ2-2; 8 nucleotides match TRBD1. Germline V gene sequence: CDR1 LNHDA, CDR2 SQIVND (reference sequence). V shed 5 bases, J shed 5 bases, and the junction held 4 bases outside the gene matches. The CDR3 has 14 residues.

The chain has TRBV27 and TRBJ1-2; unclear D gene. In germline, CDR1 is MNHEY, CDR2 SMNVEV (reference sequence). The CDR3 covers 13 residues. V lost 7 bases, J lost 5 bases, and 14 bases lay in between. CDR3 region: CASINGRRYGYTF. In DNA, the CDR3 is TGTGCCAGCATAAACGGTCGGAGGTATGGCTACACCTTC.

Only one count was recorded for this clone. This chain uses TRBV6-6 with TRBJ1-1, with a tentative D call TRBD1 (5 bases). Trimming took off 7 bases at V and 6 bases at J, with 21 bases between the two ends. The CDR3 runs 15 residues. From germline, CDR1 is MNHNY and CDR2 SVGAGI (reference sequence). This CDR3 reads CASIPTVDVGPEAFF. The CDR3 region has the DNA TGTGCCAGCATCCCGACAGTAGATGTAGGTCCTGAAGCTTTCTTT.

J is TRBJ1-2 and V is TRBV10-3; D might be TRBD1 (6 bases). Germline lookup yields CDR1 ENHRY and CDR2 SYGVKD. The CDR3 consists of 14 residues. Trimming pared 3 bases from V and 8 bases from J, leaving 16 bases between. CDR3 protein: CAISDDQGRSGYTF. In DNA, the CDR3 is TGTGCCATCAGTGACGATCAGGGGCGGTCGGGCTACACCTTC.

V is TRBV5-4 and J is TRBJ2-1; D uncertain. This CDR3 has 15 residues. Germline CDR1 SGHNT, CDR2 YYREEE (reference sequence). The V gene lost 4 bases and the J gene lost 0 bases, with 11 bases spanning the gap. The CDR3 nucleotides read TGTGCCAGCAGCCGACCCGGGCCCTCCTACAATGAGCAGTTCTTC. This sequence encodes CASSRPGPSYNEQFF.

V and J are TRBV15 and TRBJ1-4; D unresolved. Germline V CDR1 and CDR2: LNHNV, YYDKDF (reference sequence). Deletions cut 1 base from V and 8 bases from J, with 11 bases between. The CDR3 has 14 residues. CDR3 loop: CATSRGALGEKLFF. CDR3 in DNA: TGTGCCACCAGCAGAGGGGCCCTAGGGGAAAAACTGTTTTTT.

J is TRBJ2-2 and V is TRBV28; 8 bases map to TRBD1. Germline V gives CDR1 MDHEN, CDR2 SYDVKM. J gave up 1 base and V 10 bases, and 5 bases lay outside the gene matches. The CDR3 has 14 amino acids. This CDR3 reads CATGGAGNTGELFF. The CDR3 region has the DNA TGTGCCACAGGGGGCGCGGGGAACACCGGGGAGCTGTTTTTT.

The chain has TRBV28 and TRBJ2-1; TRBD2 matches at 9 bases. Germline V CDR1 and CDR2: MDHEN, SYDVKM. The CDR3 loop spans 17 amino acids. V gave up 1 base and J gave up 7 bases; unmatched junction bases: 11. The CDR3 coding sequence is TGTGCCAGCAGTTTATCGGCATGGGCGGGAGGGCCTAATGAGCAGTTCTTC. Its translation: CASSLSAWAGGPNEQFF.

Turning to this clone: The same CDR3 also results from other DNA sequences found in this sample. The chain joins TRBV18 to TRBJ1-1; D ambiguous. Germline lookup yields CDR1 KGHSH and CDR2 LQKENI. V was pared by 0 bases and J by 8 bases, with 10 bases between. The CDR3 has 13 residues. For the CDR3, the DNA is TGTGCCAGCTCACCACCGGGAAGCCCCGAAGCTTTCTTT. Translation: CASSPPGSPEAFF.

The chain has TRBV7-3 and TRBJ2-1; 10 bases match TRBD2. V dropped 4 bases and J dropped 6; count of bases not matched to a gene: 6. Germline lookup yields CDR1 SGHTA and CDR2 FQGTGA. The CDR3 is 15 residues long. In DNA form, the CDR3 reads TGTGCCAGCAGCTCAGCCCCTAGCGGGGGCAATGAGCAGTTCTTC. Encoded protein: CASSSAPSGGNEQFF.